This is a list of T cell receptor beta chains from one sample in a study of response to subunit inactivated influenza vaccine. MiXCR, run by TCRdb on the RT-PCR reads, gives a single entry per CDR3 protein. The sample gives roughly 760,000 distinct CDR3 sequences, approximately 22% of which show up once; about a tenth is in the top ten. Here the sequenced sample was PBMCs from blood, taken 4 to 6 days after vaccination. The receptors here all came from a man aged 50-59 years who received an inactivated influenza vaccine. Both conserved end residues are part of each CDR3. A D gene is named only where the DNA matches it firmly. Size is stated for part of the rows, as once, few or many counts, or as a class when the clone is expanded.

abundance	v_gene	j_gene	d_gene	CDR3nt	CDR3aa
-	TRBV10-3	TRBJ2-5	TRBD1	TGTGCCATCAGGGGGGACAGGGTGGAGACCCAGTACTTC	CAIRGDRVETQYF
few	TRBV10-2	TRBJ2-5	-	TGCGCCAGCAGTGAGAGGCAGAAAGAGACCCAGTACTTC	CASSERQKETQYF
-	TRBV5-1	TRBJ2-2	-	TGCGCCAGCAGCTTGGCGCCCCGCCTGAGGAGGAACACCGGGGAGCTGTTTTTT	CASSLAPRLRRNTGELFF
-	TRBV7-6	TRBJ2-7	-	TGTGCCAGCAGCTTAGCTGACAGGTATGACTACGAGCAGTACTTC	CASSLADRYDYEQYF
many	TRBV6-1	TRBJ2-1	TRBD2	TGTGCCAGCAGTTCGACGACTAGCCCTAGCTCCTACAATGAGCAGTTCTTC	CASSSTTSPSSYNEQFF
-	TRBV4-3	TRBJ2-7	-	TGCGCCAGCAGCCAAGATAGAGGGTCAGCGGAGTACTTC	CASSQDRGSAEYF
-	TRBV4-3	TRBJ1-6	-	TGCGCCAGCAGCCAAGCCGAAGCAGGGCGAAATTCACCCCTCCACTTT	CASSQAEAGRNSPLHF
-	TRBV6-1	TRBJ1-1	-	TGTGCCAGCAGGTCCCCTTATAAGGACACTGAAGCTTTCTTT	CASRSPYKDTEAFF
-	TRBV20-1	TRBJ1-2	-	TGCAGTGCTAGCCGCGGGGGTGGGGGTTATGGCTACACCTTC	CSASRGGGGYGYTF
few	TRBV7-2	TRBJ2-2	TRBD1	TGTGCCAGCAGCCATAATGCCGGACAGGGAATCACCGGGGAGCTGTTTTTT	CASSHNAGQGITGELFF
-	TRBV7-9	TRBJ2-1	-	TGTGCCAGCAGCTTAAGGGTCTCCAATAATGAGCAGTTCTTC	CASSLRVSNNEQFF
-	TRBV11-2	TRBJ2-3	TRBD1	TGTGCCAGCAGATCTGGTTGGGACAGGGGGAGCACAGATACGCAGTATTTT	CASRSGWDRGSTDTQYF
few	TRBV2	TRBJ2-1	-	TGTGCCAGCAGTGAAGTAACAAAGGGGCAGTTCTTC	CASSEVTKGQFF
-	TRBV11-2	TRBJ2-1	TRBD2	TGTGCCAGCAGCTCTAGCGGGGGGGCGGCCGATGAGCAGTTCTTC	CASSSSGGAADEQFF
few	TRBV7-9	TRBJ1-2	-	TGTGCCAGCAGCCAGGTCGGGGAATACGGCTACACCTTC	CASSQVGEYGYTF
few	TRBV4-2	TRBJ2-3	TRBD1	TGTGCCAGCAGCCGACAGAACACGGGACAGGGGAGCACAGATACGCAGTATTTT	CASSRQNTGQGSTDTQYF
few	TRBV20-1	TRBJ2-3	-	TGCAGTGCTAGTGGGCAGGGAATAGCAGATACGCAGTATTTT	CSASGQGIADTQYF
-	TRBV7-2	TRBJ2-3	TRBD2	TGTGCCAGCAGCTCAACTAGACTAGCGGTGGGGGATACGCAGTATTTT	CASSSTRLAVGDTQYF
-	TRBV7-6	TRBJ2-5	-	TGTGCCAGCAGCTTATACCTCCAAGAGACCCAGTACTTC	CASSLYLQETQYF
-	TRBV20-1	TRBJ1-2	-	TGCAGTGCTAGAGTCGGGGGGAACTATGGCTACACCTTC	CSARVGGNYGYTF
-	TRBV7-9	TRBJ2-1	TRBD2	TGTGCCAGCAGCTTAGGGTCGGGGGGGGCCTTCCATGAGCAGTTCTTC	CASSLGSGGAFHEQFF
many	TRBV29-1	TRBJ2-4	-	TGCAGCGTTGAATCTAGACAGGGAGGAAACATTCAGTACTTC	CSVESRQGGNIQYF
-	TRBV28	TRBJ2-5	TRBD2	TGTGCCAGCAGTGGGACTAGCGGGGTCGGTGAAGAGACCCAGTACTTC	CASSGTSGVGEETQYF
-	TRBV24-1	TRBJ2-2	TRBD2	TGTGCCACCAGTGAACGTAGCGGGGAGGCGAACACCGGGGAGCTGTTTTTT	CATSERSGEANTGELFF
few	TRBV20-1	TRBJ2-7	TRBD2	TGCAGTGCTAGAGCCCCACTAGCGGGCGGCTCCTACGAGCAGTACTTC	CSARAPLAGGSYEQYF
-	TRBV6-1	TRBJ2-2	-	TGTGCCAGCAGGAGGCGGGGACAGAACACCGGGGAGCTGTTTTTT	CASRRRGQNTGELFF
-	TRBV29-1	TRBJ2-1	TRBD1	TGCAGCGCGGAAAGACCGGGACAGGCTTACAATGAGCAGTTCTTC	CSAERPGQAYNEQFF
-	TRBV29-1	TRBJ1-2	TRBD1	TGCAGCGTCCAATCCGGGACAGCACCCTATGGCTACACCTTC	CSVQSGTAPYGYTF
few	TRBV4-3	TRBJ2-7	-	TGCGCCAGCAGCCTTTACGGGGGGCTCACCTACGAGCAGTACTTC	CASSLYGGLTYEQYF
-	TRBV10-2	TRBJ2-7	TRBD2	TGCGCCAGCAGAAGAGCGGGAGAGTTCTCCTACGAGCAGTACTTC	CASRRAGEFSYEQYF
few	TRBV12-3/TRBV12-4	TRBJ2-1	-	TGTGCCAGCAGTTCGGACATGAGCTCCTACAATGAGCAGTTCTTC	CASSSDMSSYNEQFF
few	TRBV5-1	TRBJ2-5	TRBD1	TGCGCCAGCAGCAGAGACAGGGGAGGATTAGAGACCCAGTACTTC	CASSRDRGGLETQYF
many	TRBV14	TRBJ2-7	-	TGTGCCAGCAGTCATAGCGTCTTCGGCTACGAGCAGTACTTC	CASSHSVFGYEQYF
many	TRBV5-1	TRBJ2-1	TRBD2	TGCGCCAGCAGCTTGGTTATCGGGAGGTGGCGCAATGAGCAGTTCTTC	CASSLVIGRWRNEQFF
-	TRBV18	TRBJ1-5	TRBD1	TGTGCCAGCTCACGGACAGGGGGATTCCAGCCCCAGCATTTT	CASSRTGGFQPQHF
few	TRBV4-2	TRBJ2-1	TRBD2	TGTGCCAGCAGCCAAGCCGGGACTAGCCTTATTGAGCAGTTCTTC	CASSQAGTSLIEQFF
many	TRBV13	TRBJ2-2	-	TGTGCCAGCAGCTCCACCAGAGGGGAGCTGTTTTTT	CASSSTRGELFF
few	TRBV28	TRBJ2-1	TRBD2	TGTGCCAGCAGTTTTAGACTAGCGGTTACCTACAATGAGCAGTTCTTC	CASSFRLAVTYNEQFF
-	TRBV5-1	TRBJ2-1	-	TGCGCCGGAAGAGCGGATCCCACCTACAATGAGCAGTTCTTC	CAGRADPTYNEQFF
once	TRBV11-2	TRBJ1-6	TRBD1	TGTGCCAGCGGCCGACAGGGGGGCTCACCCCTCCACTTT	CASGRQGGSPLHF
-	TRBV12-3/TRBV12-4	TRBJ2-4	-	TGTGCCAGCAGATACCGGGAGTGGGGAAACATTCAGTACTTC	CASRYREWGNIQYF
-	TRBV25-1	TRBJ2-3	-	TGTGCCAGCAGTGGACACCTGAGCGTAGATACGCAGTATTTT	CASSGHLSVDTQYF
-	TRBV29-1	TRBJ1-3	TRBD1	TGCAGCGCCATGACAGGGTCTGGAAACACCATATATTTT	CSAMTGSGNTIYF
-	TRBV9	TRBJ2-7	TRBD1	TGTGCCAGCAGCGTAGCGGGGGGACAGGGCACCTACGAGCAGTACTTC	CASSVAGGQGTYEQYF
-	TRBV20-1	TRBJ2-7	-	TGCAGTGCTAGAGTTTCAGGGTACGAGCAGTACTTC	CSARVSGYEQYF
-	TRBV10-3	TRBJ2-3	-	TGTGCCATCATGGGGGAATTTTCCACAGATACGCAGTATTTT	CAIMGEFSTDTQYF
-	TRBV7-9	TRBJ2-7	-	TGTGCCAGCAGCTTACAGCCAGGGAGGTACGAGCAGTACTTC	CASSLQPGRYEQYF
-	TRBV13	TRBJ2-3	TRBD2	TGTGCCAGCAGCTTAACGGGACTAGCGGGGGGTTCGTCAGATACGCAGTATTTT	CASSLTGLAGGSSDTQYF
-	TRBV20-1	TRBJ2-5	-	TGCAGTGCTGCCCTGCCATCGAAGAGACAGACCCAAGAGACCCAGTACTTC	CSAALPSKRQTQETQYF
-	TRBV7-9	TRBJ2-1	TRBD1	TGTGCCAGCAGCTTAGTCGGGGGCCAACAGGGGGCTGAGCAGTTCTTC	CASSLVGGQQGAEQFF
few	TRBV4-1	TRBJ2-3	TRBD2	TGCGCCAGCAGCCAGAGAGGACTAGCGGTGACAGATACGCAGTATTTT	CASSQRGLAVTDTQYF
few	TRBV5-6	TRBJ1-4	-	TGTGCCAGCAGCAGCACAGGGTCAAGGGAAAAACTGTTTTTT	CASSSTGSREKLFF